Listed here is a single T cell receptor beta chain. Its specificity is not known. Primers: 60 Vbeta forward and 13 Jbeta reverse. TCRdb's copy holds only in-frame clones and misses some; the assay was immunoSEQ multiplex PCR. Here the sample spans 190,000 or so clones, roughly three quarters being singletons. The data belong to a study of cytomegalovirus exposure and HLA in healthy donors. Study-wide results and limits: Investigators reported 164 TCR beta chains as tied to cytomegalovirus.

The receptor's source is a male donor in good health and CMV-seropositive. Specimen: PBMCs.

The chain's CDR3 is CAWSDRPTANTEAFF. The CDR3 DNA is TGTGCCTGGAGTGATAGACCTACAGCGAACACTGAAGCTTTCTTT. The rearrangement uses TRBV30 and TRBJ1-1; D uncertain. Trimming stripped 1 base from V and 1 base from J, with 13 bases between. Germline V CDR1 and CDR2: GTSNPN, SVGIG (reference sequence). The CDR3 length is 15 residues.